This T cell receptor (beta chain) was captured by sequencing in a study of T cell repertoires in cytomegalovirus infection. Looking at the study overall: Peptides in the study included HLA-C-restricted and HLA-B-restricted CMV epitopes. Indications came from public TCR beta signatures; they pointed to CMV infection and to a matching HLA type. Study outcomes and limitations: HLA-C-restricted CMV-specific TCR beta clonotypes were dominant in the ex vivo response. Cumulative public TCR beta family frequency identified carriers of CMV plus the relevant HLA.

Worth noting for this clonotype: What it binds is not known.

The CDR3 extends over 13 amino acids. Between the trimmed V and J ends, which lost 10 bases and 3 bases, there was a span of 15 bases. CDR1 and CDR2 from the germline V gene are MNHEY and SMNVEV (reference sequence). One entry per CDR3 protein, called by TCRdb with MiXCR from the reads. The sample lists approximately 910,000 distinct CDR3 sequences, roughly 30% seen once, with roughly 13% in the top ten. The source is a human donor in good health (CMV status not recorded). Some clones in this sample may be carry-over from other donors' samples. The chain couples TRBV27 to TRBJ2-5; D is possibly TRBD1 or TRBD2 (5 bases each). Specimen: cultured CD8+ T cells from PBMCs, collected from culture after CMV antigen stimulation. In nucleotides, the CDR3 is TGTGCCACACAGAGGGACGGGGAAGAGACCCAGTACTTC. Protein sequence: CATQRDGEETQYF.